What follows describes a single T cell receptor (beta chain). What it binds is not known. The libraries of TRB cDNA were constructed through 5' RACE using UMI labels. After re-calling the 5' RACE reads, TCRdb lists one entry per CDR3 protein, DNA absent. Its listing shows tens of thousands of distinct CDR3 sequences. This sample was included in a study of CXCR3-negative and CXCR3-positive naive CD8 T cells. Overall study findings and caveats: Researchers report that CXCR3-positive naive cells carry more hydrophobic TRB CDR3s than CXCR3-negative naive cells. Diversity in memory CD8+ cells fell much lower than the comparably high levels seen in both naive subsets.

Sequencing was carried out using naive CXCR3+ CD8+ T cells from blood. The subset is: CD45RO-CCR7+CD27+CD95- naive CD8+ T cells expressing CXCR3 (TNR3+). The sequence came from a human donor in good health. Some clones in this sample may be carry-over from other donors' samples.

The CDR3 loop is CASSAGLSSYNEQFF. This chain uses TRBV9 with TRBJ2-1; without DNA, the TCRdb call of TRBD2 cannot be checked. There are 15 residues in the CDR3. CDR1 and CDR2 (germline): SGDLS, YYNGEE.